This T cell receptor (beta chain) came from a study of PD-L1 blockade in urothelial cancer. As for the study in general: Before enrollment, 0 to 3 chemotherapy regimens had been given to patients. A median of about 140,000 T cells was found in the blood samples. Broader study findings: Below-median blood TCR clonality before treatment forecast better survival.

With respect to this clone: What it binds is unknown.

Method: immunoSEQ multiplex PCR; TCRdb's copy keeps in-frame clones and lacks some. The sample holds about 76,000 clones, 80% to 95% seen once. As for time point: peripheral blood 6 weeks after treatment start. Between 1 and 8 samples, pretreatment and on-treatment, were given by each patient. V was shortened by 0 bases and J by 0 bases, with 7 bases between the two germline ends. Per germline, CDR1 SGHAT and CDR2 FQNNGV. The CDR3 consists of 15 residues. This sequence was found in an elderly woman with urothelial cancer. J is TRBJ2-3 and V is TRBV11-2, with D unclear. The specimen comprised PBMCs, sampled around atezolizumab (anti-PD-L1) treatment. The CDR3 protein is CASSLDYSSTDTQYF. The CDR3 DNA follows: TGTGCCAGCAGCTTAGACTACTCTAGCACAGATACGCAGTATTTT.